The clone carrying this TCR beta chain occurred a few times. This entry belongs to a study of control samples from healthy donors and cancer patients. Method: immunoSEQ multiplex PCR; TCRdb's copy keeps in-frame clones and lacks some. In the table there are about 170,000 clones, 91% of which are singletons. V was pared by 0 bases and J by 5 bases, with 9 bases between. The CDR3 has 14 residues. The germline V gene has CDR1 SGHDT and CDR2 YYEEEE. The TCR comes from a woman aged 25 to 39 in good health. Sequencing was carried out using blood. The genes are TRBV5-6 and TRBJ2-1; D ambiguous. The CDR3 spells CASSLVLINNEQFF. CDR3 DNA sequence: TGTGCCAGCAGCTTGGTACTGATAAACAATGAGCAGTTCTTC.